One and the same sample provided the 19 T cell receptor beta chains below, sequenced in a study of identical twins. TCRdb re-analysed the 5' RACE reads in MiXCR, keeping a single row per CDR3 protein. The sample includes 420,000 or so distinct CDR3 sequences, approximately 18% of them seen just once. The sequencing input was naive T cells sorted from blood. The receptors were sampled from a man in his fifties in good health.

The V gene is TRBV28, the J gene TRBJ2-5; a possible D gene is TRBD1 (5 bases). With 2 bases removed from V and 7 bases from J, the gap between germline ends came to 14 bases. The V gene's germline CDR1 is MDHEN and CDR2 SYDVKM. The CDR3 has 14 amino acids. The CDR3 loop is CASSLDSRWGTQYF. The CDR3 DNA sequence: TGTGCCAGCAGTTTAGACAGTCGCTGGGGGACCCAGTACTTC. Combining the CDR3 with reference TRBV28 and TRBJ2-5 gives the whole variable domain DVKVTQSSRYLVKRTGEKVFLECVQDMDHENMFWYRQDPGLGLRLIYFSYDVKMKEKGDIPEGYSVSREKKERFSLILESASTNQTSMYLCASSLDSRWGTQYFGPGTRLLVL.

The CDR3 sequence is CASSRAGGPYNEQFF. Written as DNA, the CDR3 is TGTGCCAGCAGCAGAGCGGGAGGGCCTTACAATGAGCAGTTCTTC. The chain carries TRBV7-2 and TRBJ2-1; TRBD2 matches at 10 bases. CDR3 length: 15 residues. Germline trimming cut 5 bases from V and 4 bases from J; bases unmatched to any gene: 5. CDR1 is SGHTA, CDR2 FQGNSA, per germline.

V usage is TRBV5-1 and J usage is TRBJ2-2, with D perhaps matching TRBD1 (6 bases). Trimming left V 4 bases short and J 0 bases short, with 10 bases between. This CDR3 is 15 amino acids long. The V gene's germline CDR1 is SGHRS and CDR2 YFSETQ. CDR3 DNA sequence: TGCGCCAGCAGCCGGGACATATCGAACACCGGGGAGCTGTTTTTT. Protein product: CASSRDISNTGELFF.

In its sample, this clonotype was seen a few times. The CDR3 coding sequence is TGCAGTGCTGGGGGAGCCTTTAGGTTCCAAGAGACCCAGTACTTC. Translation gives CSAGGAFRFQETQYF. The genes are TRBV20-1 and TRBJ2-5; D assignment may be TRBD1 or TRBD2 (5 bases each). CDR3 length: 15 amino acids. V shed 5 bases and J shed 1 base, with 17 bases lying between them. Looked up from germline, CDR1 is DFQATT and CDR2 is SNEGSKA (reference sequence).

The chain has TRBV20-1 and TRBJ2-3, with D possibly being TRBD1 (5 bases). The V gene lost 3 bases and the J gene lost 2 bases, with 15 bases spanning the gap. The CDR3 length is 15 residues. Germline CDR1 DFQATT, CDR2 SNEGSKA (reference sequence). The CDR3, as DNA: TGCAGTGCTAGGCCTAGGGGTGGAATCACAGATACGCAGTATTTT. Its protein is CSARPRGGITDTQYF.

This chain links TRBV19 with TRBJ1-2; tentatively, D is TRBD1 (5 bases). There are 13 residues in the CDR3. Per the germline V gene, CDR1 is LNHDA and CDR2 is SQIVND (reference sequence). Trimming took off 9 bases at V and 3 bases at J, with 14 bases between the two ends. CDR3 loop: CASRDSGYYGYTF. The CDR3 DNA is TGTGCCAGCCGGGACTCAGGTTACTATGGCTACACCTTC.

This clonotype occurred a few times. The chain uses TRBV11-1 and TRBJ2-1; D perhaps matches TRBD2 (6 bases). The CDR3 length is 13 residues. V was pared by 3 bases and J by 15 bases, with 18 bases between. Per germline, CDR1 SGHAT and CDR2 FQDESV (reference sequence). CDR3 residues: CASSLKNRDSSFF. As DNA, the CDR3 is TGTGCCAGCAGCTTGAAGAACCGGGACTCGTCGTTCTTC.

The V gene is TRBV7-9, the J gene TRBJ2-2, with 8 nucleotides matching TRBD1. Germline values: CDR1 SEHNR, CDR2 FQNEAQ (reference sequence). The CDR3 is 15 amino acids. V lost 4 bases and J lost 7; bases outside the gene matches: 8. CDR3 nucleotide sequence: TGTGCCAGCAGCTCTCCCGACAGGGGAGGCGGGGAGCTGTTTTTT. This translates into CASSSPDRGGGELFF.

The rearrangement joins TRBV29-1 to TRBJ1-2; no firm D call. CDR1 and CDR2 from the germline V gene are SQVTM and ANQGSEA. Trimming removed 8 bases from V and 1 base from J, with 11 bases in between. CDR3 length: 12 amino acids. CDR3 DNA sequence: TGCAGCTTACGGACGGATAACTATGGCTACACCTTC. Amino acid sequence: CSLRTDNYGYTF. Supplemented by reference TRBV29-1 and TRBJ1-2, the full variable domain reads SAVISQKPSRDICQRGTSLTIQCQVDSQVTMMFWYRQQPGQSLTLIATANQGSEATYESGFVIDKFPISRPNLTFSTLTVSNMSPEDSSIYLCSLRTDNYGYTFGSGTRLTVV.

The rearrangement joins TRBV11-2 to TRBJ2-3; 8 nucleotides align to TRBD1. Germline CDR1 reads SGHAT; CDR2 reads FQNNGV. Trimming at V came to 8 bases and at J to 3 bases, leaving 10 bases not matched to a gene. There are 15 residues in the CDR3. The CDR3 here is CASHQFRTGTDTQYF. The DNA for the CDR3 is TGTGCCAGCCACCAGTTCCGGACAGGGACAGATACGCAGTATTTT.

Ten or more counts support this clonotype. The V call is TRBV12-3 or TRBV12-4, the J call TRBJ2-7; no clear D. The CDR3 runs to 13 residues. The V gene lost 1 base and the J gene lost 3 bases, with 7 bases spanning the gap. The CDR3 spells CASSLGYIYEQYF. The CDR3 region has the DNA TGTGCCAGCAGTTTAGGGTACATCTACGAGCAGTACTTC.

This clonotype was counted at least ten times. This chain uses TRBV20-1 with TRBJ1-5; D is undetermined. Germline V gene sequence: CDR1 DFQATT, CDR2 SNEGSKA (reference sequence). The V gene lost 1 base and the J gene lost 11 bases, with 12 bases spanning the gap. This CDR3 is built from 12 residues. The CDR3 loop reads CSARGEVGTQHF. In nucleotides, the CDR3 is TGCAGTGCTAGAGGGGAGGTAGGGACCCAGCATTTT.

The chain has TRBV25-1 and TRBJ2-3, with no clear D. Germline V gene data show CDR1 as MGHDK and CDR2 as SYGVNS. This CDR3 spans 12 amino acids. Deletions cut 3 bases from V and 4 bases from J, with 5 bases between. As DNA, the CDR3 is TGTGCCAGCAGTGATGCGGCAGATACGCAGTATTTT. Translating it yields CASSDAADTQYF.

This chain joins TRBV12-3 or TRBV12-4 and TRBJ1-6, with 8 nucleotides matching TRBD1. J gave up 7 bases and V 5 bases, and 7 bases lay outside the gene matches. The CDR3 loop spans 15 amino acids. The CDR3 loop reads CASSPRQGRNSPLHF. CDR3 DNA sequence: TGTGCCAGCAGTCCCCGACAGGGGAGGAATTCACCCCTCCACTTT.

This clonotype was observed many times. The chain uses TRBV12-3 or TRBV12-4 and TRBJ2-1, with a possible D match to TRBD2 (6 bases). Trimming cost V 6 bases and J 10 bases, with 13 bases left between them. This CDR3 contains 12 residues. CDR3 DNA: TGTGCCAGCAGCCCCTATCGGGAGGAGCAGTTCTTC. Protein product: CASSPYREEQFF.

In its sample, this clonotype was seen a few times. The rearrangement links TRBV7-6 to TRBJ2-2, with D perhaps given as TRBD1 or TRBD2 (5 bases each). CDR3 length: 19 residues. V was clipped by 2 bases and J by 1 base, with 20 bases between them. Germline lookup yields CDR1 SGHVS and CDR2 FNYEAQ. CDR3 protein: CASSLPFSGTILNTGELFF. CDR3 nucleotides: TGTGCCAGCAGCTTACCCTTCTCCGGGACGATTCTGAACACCGGGGAGCTGTTTTTT. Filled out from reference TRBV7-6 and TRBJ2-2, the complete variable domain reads GAGVSQSPRYKVTKRGQDVALRCDPISGHVSLYWYRQALGQGPEFLTYFNYEAQQDKSGLPNDRFSAERPEGSISTLTIQRTEQRDSAMYRCASSLPFSGTILNTGELFFGEGSRLTVL.

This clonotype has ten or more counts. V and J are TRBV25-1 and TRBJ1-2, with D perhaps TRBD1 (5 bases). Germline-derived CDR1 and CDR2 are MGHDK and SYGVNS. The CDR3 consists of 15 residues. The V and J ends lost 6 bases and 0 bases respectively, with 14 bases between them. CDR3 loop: CASSHGAGANYGYTF. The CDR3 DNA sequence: TGTGCCAGCAGCCACGGGGCAGGAGCTAACTATGGCTACACCTTC.

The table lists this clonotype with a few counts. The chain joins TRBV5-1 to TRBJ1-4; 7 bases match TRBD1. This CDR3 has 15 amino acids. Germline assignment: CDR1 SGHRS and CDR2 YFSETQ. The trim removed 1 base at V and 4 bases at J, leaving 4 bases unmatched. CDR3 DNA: TGCGCCAGCAGCTTGTCCGGGACAGATAATGAAAAACTGTTTTTT. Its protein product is CASSLSGTDNEKLFF.

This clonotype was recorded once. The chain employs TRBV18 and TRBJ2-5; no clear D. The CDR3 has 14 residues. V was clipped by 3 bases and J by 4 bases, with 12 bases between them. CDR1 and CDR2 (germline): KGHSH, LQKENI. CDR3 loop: CASSPSAPGETQYF. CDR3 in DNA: TGTGCCAGCTCACCTTCTGCCCCGGGAGAGACCCAGTACTTC. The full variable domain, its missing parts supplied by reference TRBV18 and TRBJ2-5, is NAGVMQNPRHLVRRRGQEARLRCSPMKGHSHVYWYRQLPEEGLKFMVYLQKENIIDESGMPKERFSAEFPKEGPSILRIQQVVRGDSAAYFCASSPSAPGETQYFGPGTRLLVL.